This T cell receptor beta chain was found in a study of beta chain features in type 1 diabetes. Study-wide background: What patients shared with healthy donors was a similar profile of age, gender and cell yields.

Expressed TCRB transcripts were sequenced because the entire RNA isolate underwent reverse transcription. Produced via immunoSEQ multiplex PCR; TCRdb's table is partial and in-frame only. The sample shows hundreds of thousands of clones, roughly 12% of them seen only once. A word on this clone: Its antigen is still unknown.

Blood was drawn once from each donor into heparinised tubes. The draws averaged roughly 120 mL. Cells sorted by CD45RO/CCR7/CD25/CD127/CD95/CD27 comprised CD4+ naive, central memory, regulatory and stem cell-like memory cells. Sorted cells reached over 95% purity in every population. Overall study findings and caveats: Shorter TCRB CDR3s, moderately but significantly so, were found in Type 1 diabetes patients in all four CD4+ subsets.

Germline values: CDR1 SGHDT, CDR2 YYEEEE. This CDR3 region has 14 residues. V was trimmed by 8 bases and J by 1 base, leaving 15 bases between them. Sequencing input: naive CD4+ T cells from blood. This sequence originates from a man between 18 and 35 years old with type 1 diabetes. The rearrangement joins TRBV5-6 to TRBJ2-5; D possibly corresponds to TRBD1 (6 bases). The CDR3 DNA reads TGTGCCAGTTATTGGGCAGGGGCCCAAGAGACCCAGTACTTC. Its translation is CASYWAGAQETQYF.